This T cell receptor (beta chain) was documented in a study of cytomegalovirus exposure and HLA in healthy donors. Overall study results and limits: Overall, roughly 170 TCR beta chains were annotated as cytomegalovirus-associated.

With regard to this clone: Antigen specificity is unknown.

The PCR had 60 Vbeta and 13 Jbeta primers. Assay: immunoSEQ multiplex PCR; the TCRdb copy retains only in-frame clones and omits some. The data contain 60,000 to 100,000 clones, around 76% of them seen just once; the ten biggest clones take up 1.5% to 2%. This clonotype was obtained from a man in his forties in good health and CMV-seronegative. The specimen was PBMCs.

The CDR3 coding sequence is TGCGCCAGCAGCCCCTCGGGACAGGGTAATAATTCACCCCTCCACTTT. Its translation is CASSPSGQGNNSPLHF. The chain has TRBV5-1 and TRBJ1-6; 9 nucleotides match TRBD1. Germline trimming cut 4 bases from V and 5 bases from J; bases unmatched to any gene: 7. CDR1 is SGHRS, CDR2 YFSETQ, per germline. This CDR3 is built from 16 residues.